What follows are 20 T cell receptor beta chains derived from one specimen sequenced in a study of regulatory T cells in long-lasting Graves disease. Combining iRepertoire HTBI primers with Arm-PCR of CDR3 regions, the authors built TCR beta libraries. TCRdb independently ran MiXCR on the multiplex PCR reads; one entry per CDR3 protein. The sample records more than 400,000 distinct CDR3 sequences, roughly 17% being singletons. As to time point: newly diagnosed GD, antithyroid drugs for less than 3 months. RNA extracted from PBMCs served as the sequencing template. Another study also made use of these data, one on T cells in Graves' hyperthyroidism and ophthalmopathy.

The input for sequencing was peripheral blood mononuclear cells (PBMCs), taken at new diagnosis, from a patient treated with antithyroid drugs. The receptors were sampled from a man aged 40-50 years with Graves disease.

This clonotype has a count of ten or more. V and J are TRBV28 and TRBJ2-1; TRBD1 aligns across 11 bases. Trimming removed 3 bases from V and 8 bases from J; junction bases left unmatched: 6. Germline V gives CDR1 MDHEN, CDR2 SYDVKM. CDR3 length: 15 amino acids. As DNA, the CDR3 is TGTGCCAGCAGTTTGCCGGGACAGGGGGGCGATGAGCAGTTCTTC. Its translation is CASSLPGQGGDEQFF.

The chain employs TRBV6-2 or TRBV6-3 and TRBJ2-1, with 11 bases aligning to TRBD2. Germline trimming cut 7 bases from V and 3 bases from J; bases unmatched to any gene: 8. CDR3 length: 16 amino acids. CDR1 MNHEY and CDR2 SVGEGT come from the germline V gene. CDR3 residues: CASNRSGRAYYNEQFF. DNA of the CDR3: TGTGCCAGCAATCGTAGCGGGAGGGCCTACTACAATGAGCAGTTCTTC.

The chain carries TRBV5-1 and TRBJ2-3, with D perhaps TRBD2 (5 bases). The end of the DNA fits TRBJ2-5 better, so the J call may be wrong. From germline, CDR1 is SGHRS and CDR2 YFSETQ. The CDR3 covers 15 residues. CDR3 DNA: TGCGCCAGCAGCATTAGCGACTCCACGGGGGAGACCCAGTACTTC. Protein product: CASSISDSTGETQYF.

This clonotype was seen only a few times. This chain links TRBV11-2 with TRBJ2-4; 11 bases agree with TRBD2. V lost 1 base to trimming and J lost 9 bases; unmatched junction nucleotides: 8. This CDR3 is 16 amino acids long. Germline V CDR1 and CDR2: SGHAT, FQNNGV. The CDR3 DNA reads TGTGCCAGCAGCTTAGGCATGACTAGCGGGGCGGGCATTCAGTACTTC. Amino acids: CASSLGMTSGAGIQYF.

V is TRBV25-1 and J is TRBJ2-1; no firm D call. V dropped 3 bases and J dropped 5 bases, with 14 bases sitting between them. Germline assignment: CDR1 MGHDK and CDR2 SYGVNS. The length of the CDR3 is 15 residues. In DNA, the CDR3 is TGTGCCAGCAGTGATAGCCCAGGAGCTGACAATGAGCAGTTCTTC. Translation gives CASSDSPGADNEQFF. Full variable domain (missing parts from reference TRBV25-1 and TRBJ2-1): EADIYQTPRYLVIGTGKKITLECSQTMGHDKMYWYQQDPGMELHLIHYSYGVNSTEKGDLSSESTVSRIRTEHFPLTLESARPSHTSQYLCASSDSPGADNEQFFGPGTRLTVL.

CDR3 residues: CASSQDDGGMSSYNEQFF. Here the CDR3 DNA reads TGCGCCAGCAGCCAAGACGATGGCGGGATGAGCTCCTACAATGAGCAGTTCTTC. V and J are TRBV4-1 and TRBJ2-1; maybe TRBD2 (6 bases). CDR3 size: 18 residues. Germline values: CDR1 MGHRA, CDR2 YSYEKL. V shed 0 bases and J shed 0 bases, with 15 bases lying between them.

The chain uses TRBV28 and TRBJ2-1; TRBD1 might be the D (5 bases). V dropped 10 bases and J dropped 9 bases, with 31 bases sitting between them. CDR3 length: 17 residues. Germline CDR1 is MDHEN and CDR2 is SYDVKM. Here the CDR3 reads CATLSLLTGINVLEQFF. The CDR3 DNA is TGTGCCACCTTATCCCTCTTAACAGGAATAAACGTACTTGAGCAGTTCTTC.

The rearrangement links TRBV20-1 to TRBJ2-3; 8 nucleotides align to TRBD2. The germline V gene has CDR1 DFQATT and CDR2 SNEGSKA (reference sequence). Losses at the gene ends were 6 bases for V and 4 bases for J; bases not matched to a gene: 6. This CDR3 comprises 13 residues. The CDR3 is CSAAREAADTQYF. CDR3 coding DNA: TGCAGTGCGGCGCGGGAGGCGGCAGATACGCAGTATTTT.

This clonotype was found many times. The V and J genes are TRBV11-2 and TRBJ2-2, with 8 bases aligning to TRBD2. Germline values: CDR1 SGHAT, CDR2 FQNNGV. The CDR3 sequence is 17 residues long. V trimming: 1 base; J trimming: 3 bases; junction bases outside the gene matches: 7. For the CDR3, the DNA is TGTGCCAGCAGCTTAGGGGGCGGGAGGAGTTACACCGGGGAGCTGTTTTTT. Its protein product is CASSLGGGRSYTGELFF.

The sample holds a few counts of this clonotype. The V call is TRBV6-1, the J call TRBJ2-5; a possible D gene is TRBD2 (5 bases). V dropped 4 bases and J dropped 5 bases, with 14 bases sitting between them. The CDR3 is made up of 14 amino acids. From germline, CDR1 is MNHNS and CDR2 SASEGT. CDR3 in amino acids: CASSVARRGETQYF. Here the CDR3 DNA reads TGTGCCAGCAGTGTGGCCAGGCGAGGGGAGACCCAGTACTTC.

On this clonotype: This could be a read error, since a much larger clone is one nucleotide away. V gene TRBV5-1 combines with J gene TRBJ2-4; 7 bases fit TRBD2. Germline lookup yields CDR1 SGHRS and CDR2 YFSETQ. The CDR3 has 15 residues. CDR3 protein: CASSLGLDTKDIQYF. CDR3 sequence (DNA): TGCGCCAGCAGCTTAGGACTAGACACCAAAGACATTCAGTACTTC. Drawing the rest from reference TRBV5-1 and TRBJ2-4, the complete variable domain is KAGVTQTPRYLIKTRGQQVTLSCSPISGHRSVSWYQQTPGQGLQFLFEYFSETQRNKGNFPGRFSGRQFSNSRSEMNVSTLELGDSALYLCASSLGLDTKDIQYFGAGTRLSVL.

This clonotype was counted ten times or more. The genes are TRBV14 and TRBJ2-2; TRBD2 matches 8 bases. Per germline, CDR1 SGHDN and CDR2 FVKESK. The junction had 9 bases not matched to a gene; V was cut back by 0 bases and J by 3 bases. The CDR3 extends over 18 amino acids. The CDR3 sequence is CASSQDHSGGRYTGELFF. CDR3 nucleotide sequence: TGTGCCAGCAGCCAAGATCATTCGGGAGGGCGTTACACCGGGGAGCTGTTTTTT.

This clonotype was observed a handful of times. The chain uses TRBV6-2 or TRBV6-3 and TRBJ2-1, with 11 nucleotides matching TRBD2. The J segment lost 9 bases and the V segment lost 0 bases, leaving 22 bases of the junction unmatched. Germline assignment: CDR1 MNHEY and CDR2 SVGEGT. CDR3 length equals 21 residues. The CDR3 loop reads CASSYSGASLAGVRGLGEQFF. The CDR3 DNA follows: TGTGCCAGCAGTTACTCAGGGGCCTCACTAGCGGGAGTTAGGGGGTTAGGTGAGCAGTTCTTC.

Only a few counts were recorded for this clonotype. The J gene is TRBJ1-1, the V gene TRBV20-1; maybe TRBD1 (6 bases). V was trimmed by 5 bases and J by 6 bases, leaving 16 bases between them. There are 13 residues in the CDR3. Germline CDR1 is DFQATT and CDR2 is SNEGSKA (reference sequence). This CDR3 is CSALQGVSPEAFF. The CDR3 coding sequence is TGCAGTGCTCTACAGGGCGTATCCCCTGAAGCTTTCTTT.

Only a few counts were recorded for this clonotype. Because the CDR3's place on the DNA is in doubt, the DNA is left out and the CDR3 is given as listed by TCRdb. The gene calls are TRBV4-2 and TRBJ2-2. Termini included, the CDR3 measures 16 amino acids. Looked up from germline, CDR1 is LGHNA and CDR2 is YNFKEQ. The chain's CDR3 is CASSQERSFGAGELFF.

This chain uses TRBV5-6 with TRBJ1-1, with 9 bases aligning to TRBD1. The CDR3 consists of 15 residues. The junction had 7 bases not matched to a gene; V was cut back by 2 bases and J by 5 bases. The germline gives CDR1 SGHDT, CDR2 YYEEEE. CDR3 coding DNA: TGTGCCAGCAGCTTTTCGGGACAGGGAGGTACTGAAGCTTTCTTT. Its protein is CASSFSGQGGTEAFF.

Here the CDR3 reads CASSSRDRGWVVQPQHF. The CDR3, as DNA: TGTGCCAGCAGTTCCCGGGACAGGGGGTGGGTGGTTCAGCCCCAGCATTTT. This rearrangement joins TRBV28 to TRBJ1-5, with 11 bases lining up with TRBD1. The V gene's germline CDR1 is MDHEN and CDR2 SYDVKM. V shed 4 bases and J 6 bases; nucleotides not matched to a gene: 11. CDR3 length: 17 amino acids.

This clonotype was seen repeatedly, ten times or more. Written as DNA, the CDR3 is TGTGCCAGCAGTTTAGTTATACAGGGTAGCACAGATACGCAGTATTTT. This encodes CASSLVIQGSTDTQYF. The rearrangement joins TRBV28 to TRBJ2-3; possibly TRBD1 for D (6 bases). Germline V CDR1 and CDR2: MDHEN, SYDVKM. The CDR3 is made up of 16 amino acids. Trimming took 2 bases from V and 0 from J, leaving 12 bases between them.

This clonotype was picked up many times. The chain uses TRBV5-1 and TRBJ2-3; 9 bases line up with TRBD1. Germline V CDR1 and CDR2: SGHRS, YFSETQ. The J segment lost 5 bases and the V segment lost 0 bases, leaving 7 bases of the junction unmatched. This CDR3 has 16 residues. CDR3 in DNA: TGCGCCAGCAGCTTGGTTGGGACAGGGACCAGAGATACGCAGTATTTT. Protein product: CASSLVGTGTRDTQYF.

This clonotype has more than one count but fewer than ten. This chain joins TRBV7-2 and TRBJ1-3, with D perhaps TRBD1 (5 bases). The V end lost 5 bases, the J end lost 4 bases, and 9 bases lay between the germline ends. The CDR3 loop spans 13 amino acids. Germline CDR1 SGHTA, CDR2 FQGNSA. The CDR3 nucleotides are TGTGCCAGCAGCACCCGACAGGGAAACACCATATATTTT. Its translation: CASSTRQGNTIYF.